Listed below are T cell receptor beta chains from one sample, sequenced in a study of T cells in Graves' hyperthyroidism and ophthalmopathy. TCRdb re-derived calls from the multiplex PCR reads in MiXCR, one entry per CDR3 protein. The repertoire holds more than 650,000 distinct CDR3 sequences, 12% to 15% seen once, with approximately 10% in the top ten. The sequenced sample consisted of blood. The receptors originated from a woman aged 18-35 years with Graves' hyperthyroidism. CDR3s include the opening cysteine and the closing phenylalanine or tryptophan. D genes are given only for firm matches. The listing skips clone size in some rows; elsewhere it reads once, few, many or a size class.

clone size | D gene | J gene | V gene | CDR3 DNA | CDR3 protein
many | - | TRBJ1-2 | TRBV12-3/TRBV12-4 | TGTGCCAGCAGTCCCGAAGGGGTCCGCCAAGGGGGCTACACCTTC | CASSPEGVRQGGYTF
few | TRBD2 | TRBJ2-7 | TRBV4-1 | TGCGCCAGCAGGGGGCTAGCGGACTACGAGCAGTACTTC | CASRGLADYEQYF
many | - | TRBJ1-5 | TRBV30 | TGTGCCTGGAGTGTGAAAGGAGCTTGGGGCAATCAGCCCCAGCATTTT | CAWSVKGAWGNQPQHF
many | TRBD2 | TRBJ2-1 | TRBV7-2 | TGTGCCAGCAGCTTAACGCGGGAGGGACACAATGAGCAGTTCTTC | CASSLTREGHNEQFF
many | - | TRBJ2-7 | TRBV18 | TGTGCCAGCTCACCCGAACATCCCTACGAGCAGTACTTC | CASSPEHPYEQYF
- | TRBD1 | TRBJ2-7 | TRBV6-1 | TGTGCCAGCAGTGATGGACAGGGCCCCTACGAGCAGTACTTC | CASSDGQGPYEQYF
many | TRBD2 | TRBJ2-3 | TRBV7-2 | TGTGCCAGCAGCTTATCTAGCGGGAGTGGCACAGATACGCAGTATTTT | CASSLSSGSGTDTQYF
- | - | TRBJ1-5 | TRBV15 | TGTGCCACCAGCAGAGATTCCGGTATTCAGCCCCAGCATTTT | CATSRDSGIQPQHF
few | - | TRBJ1-6 | TRBV7-9 | TGTGCTACCGTTGGGGGGGACCAAAATAATTCACCCCTCCACTTT | CATVGGDQNNSPLHF
- | TRBD1 | TRBJ2-5 | TRBV5-1 | TGCGCCAGCAGCTTGGCTCAGGGGGTCCTCCAAGAGACCCAGTACTTC | CASSLAQGVLQETQYF
- | - | TRBJ2-7 | TRBV7-9 | TGTGCCAGCAGCCCCCGCGCTGAGTCCTACGAGCAGTACTTC | CASSPRAESYEQYF
few | TRBD2 | TRBJ2-1 | TRBV20-1 | TGCAGTGCTTTTAGCGGGAGGGCTGTAAATGAGCAGTTCTTC | CSAFSGRAVNEQFF
few | TRBD2 | TRBJ2-1 | TRBV9 | TGTGCCAGCAGCCCTGGTAGCGGGAGGTCTACCTCGACCGGATACAATGAGCAGTTCTTC | CASSPGSGRSTSTGYNEQFF
- | - | TRBJ2-4 | TRBV30 | TGTGCCGGAGGGGGGTTTTTAGCCAAAAACATTCAGTACTTC | CAGGGFLAKNIQYF
- | - | TRBJ2-3 | TRBV7-6 | TGTGCCAGCAGCTTAGAAACCCCGACAGATACGCAGTATTTT | CASSLETPTDTQYF
many | - | TRBJ1-3 | TRBV11-2 | TGTGCCAGCAGCTTAGCAGGGACCAACACCATATATTTT | CASSLAGTNTIYF
- | - | TRBJ2-1 | TRBV5-8 | TGTGCCAGCAGCCGGGGGGCAGTCTACAATAAGCAGTTCTTC | CASSRGAVYNKQFF
many | - | TRBJ2-4 | TRBV7-8 | TGTGCCAGCAGCCGGGACTTCGAAAACATTCAGTACTTC | CASSRDFENIQYF
many | TRBD2 | TRBJ2-7 | TRBV28 | TGTGCCAGCAGTTCTCCGGGACTAGCGGGTGCCTGGGAGCAGTACTTC | CASSSPGLAGAWEQYF
many | - | TRBJ1-1 | TRBV30 | TGTGCCTGGAGTTACCGGGGTGAAGCTTTCTTT | CAWSYRGEAFF
few | - | TRBJ2-7 | TRBV9 | TGTGCCAGCAGCGTCAATGCCCCTTCCTACGAGCAGTACTTC | CASSVNAPSYEQYF
many | - | TRBJ2-7 | TRBV20-1 | TGCAGTGCTGGTAATACGGGACGGAGGGGCGAGCAGTACTTC | CSAGNTGRRGEQYF
- | TRBD1 | TRBJ2-1 | TRBV29-1 | TGCAGCGTCATTGACAGGGTTGTGAATGAGCAGTTCTTC | CSVIDRVVNEQFF
few | TRBD1 | TRBJ2-3 | TRBV6-1 | TGTGCCAGCAGTTCAGACAGGGGGGTCACAGATACGCAGTATTTT | CASSSDRGVTDTQYF
few | - | TRBJ1-2 | TRBV7-9 | TGTGCCAGCAGCTTGATCAGGGAAGGCTACACCTTC | CASSLIREGYTF
few | TRBD1 | TRBJ2-1 | TRBV30 | TGTGCCTGGAGCAGGGACAGCCTTTACAATGAGCAGTTCTTC | CAWSRDSLYNEQFF
few | - | TRBJ1-2 | TRBV27 | TGTGCCAGCAGTTCGCGGGCCCCGTATGGCCGCGGGACTTTTAAGGCCAACTATGGCTACACCTTC | CASSSRAPYGRGTFKANYGYTF
- | - | TRBJ1-2 | TRBV24-1 | TGTGCCACCAGTGACCCAACCAGGGACGGTCTGGACGGCTACACCTTC | CATSDPTRDGLDGYTF
few | - | TRBJ2-1 | TRBV2 | TGTGCCAGCAGTGACGCTTGGGGAGGATTAGAGCAGTTCTTC | CASSDAWGGLEQFF
many | TRBD2 | TRBJ2-1 | TRBV29-1 | TGCAGCGTTGAACCTAGCGGGGGAAATGAGCAGTTCTTC | CSVEPSGGNEQFF
many | - | TRBJ1-1 | TRBV27 | TGTGCCAGCAGTTTATCGAAAAGAACTGGCGTTGAGAACACTGAAGCTTTCTTT | CASSLSKRTGVENTEAFF
few | - | TRBJ2-5 | TRBV19 | TGTGCCAGTAGTAAATGGTTCGGAGGAACGAGATTTTCAACGGGGACCCAGTACTTC | CASSKWFGGTRFSTGTQYF
once | TRBD1 | TRBJ2-5 | TRBV25-1 | TGTGCCAGCAGCACCAGGGACAGAGGCCTTCCTTACTTC | CASSTRDRGLPYF
- | - | TRBJ2-3 | TRBV12-3/TRBV12-4 | TGTGCCAGCACCGGGTGCACAGATACGCAGTATTTT | CASTGCTDTQYF
many | - | TRBJ1-5 | TRBV11-3 | TGTGCCAGCAGCTTATCCGGACTTCAGCCCCAGCATTTT | CASSLSGLQPQHF